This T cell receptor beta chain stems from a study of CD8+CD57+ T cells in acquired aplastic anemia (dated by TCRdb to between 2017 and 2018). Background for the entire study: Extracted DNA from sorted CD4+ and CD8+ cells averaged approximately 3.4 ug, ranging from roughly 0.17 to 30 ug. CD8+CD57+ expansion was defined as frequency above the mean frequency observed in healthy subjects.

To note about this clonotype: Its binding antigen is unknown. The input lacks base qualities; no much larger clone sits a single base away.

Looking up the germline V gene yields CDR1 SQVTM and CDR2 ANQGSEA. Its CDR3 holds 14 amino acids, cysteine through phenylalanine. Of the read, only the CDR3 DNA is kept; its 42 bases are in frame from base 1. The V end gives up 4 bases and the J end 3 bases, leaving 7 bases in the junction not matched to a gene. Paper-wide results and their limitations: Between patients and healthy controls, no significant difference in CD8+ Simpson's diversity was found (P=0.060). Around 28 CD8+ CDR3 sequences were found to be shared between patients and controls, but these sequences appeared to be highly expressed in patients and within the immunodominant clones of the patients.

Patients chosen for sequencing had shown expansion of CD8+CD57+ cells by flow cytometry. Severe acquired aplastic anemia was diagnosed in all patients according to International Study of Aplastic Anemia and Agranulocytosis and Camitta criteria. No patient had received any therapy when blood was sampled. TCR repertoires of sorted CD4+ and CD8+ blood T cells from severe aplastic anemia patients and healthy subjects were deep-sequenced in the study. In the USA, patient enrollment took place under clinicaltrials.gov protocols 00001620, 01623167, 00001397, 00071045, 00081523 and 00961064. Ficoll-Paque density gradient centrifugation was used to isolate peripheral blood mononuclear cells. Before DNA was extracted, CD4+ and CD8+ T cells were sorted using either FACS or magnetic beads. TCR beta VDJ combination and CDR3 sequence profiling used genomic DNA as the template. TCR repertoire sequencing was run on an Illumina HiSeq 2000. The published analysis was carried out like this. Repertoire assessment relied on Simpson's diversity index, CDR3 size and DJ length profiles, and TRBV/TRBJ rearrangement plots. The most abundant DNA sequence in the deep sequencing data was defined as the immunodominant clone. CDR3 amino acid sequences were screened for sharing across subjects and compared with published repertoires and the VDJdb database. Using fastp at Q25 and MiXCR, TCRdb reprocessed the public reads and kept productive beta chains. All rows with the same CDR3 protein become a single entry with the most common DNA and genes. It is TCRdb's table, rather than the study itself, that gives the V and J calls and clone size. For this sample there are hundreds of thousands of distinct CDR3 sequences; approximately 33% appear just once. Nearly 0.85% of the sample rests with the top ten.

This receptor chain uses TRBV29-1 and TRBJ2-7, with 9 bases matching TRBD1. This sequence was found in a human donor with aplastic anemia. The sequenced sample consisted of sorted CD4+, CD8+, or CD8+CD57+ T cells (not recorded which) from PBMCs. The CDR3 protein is CSVVWDRVFYEQYF. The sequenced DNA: TGCAGCGTTGTGTGGGACAGGGTATTCTACGAGCAGTACTTC.